This entry features one T cell receptor (beta chain) sequence. The sample belongs to a study of technical replicates of blood from several donors. Method: immunoSEQ multiplex PCR; TCRdb's copy keeps in-frame clones and lacks some. The sample has about 100,000 clones; 96% are singletons. The CDR3 contains 11 residues. V was cut by 5 bases and J by 5 bases, with 6 bases left in between. The V gene's germline CDR1 is MDHEN and CDR2 SYDVKM. The chain employs TRBV28 and TRBJ2-5; D unresolved. The clonotype was recovered from a human donor in good health. The material sequenced was T cells isolated from PBMCs. Here the CDR3 reads CASSLRETQYF. Here the CDR3 DNA reads TGTGCCAGCAGTCTACGGGAGACCCAGTACTTC.